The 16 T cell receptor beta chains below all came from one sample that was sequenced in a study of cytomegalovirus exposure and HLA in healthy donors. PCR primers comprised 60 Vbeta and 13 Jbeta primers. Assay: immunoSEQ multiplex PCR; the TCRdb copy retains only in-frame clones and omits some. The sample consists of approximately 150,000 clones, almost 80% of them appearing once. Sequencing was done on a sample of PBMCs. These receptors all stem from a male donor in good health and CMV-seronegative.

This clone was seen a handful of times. The CDR3 DNA is TGTGCCAGCAGCTTGGAGGACAGGGGGCGGGAAAAACTGTTTTTT. Protein: CASSLEDRGREKLFF. V is TRBV5-5 and J is TRBJ1-4, with 11 bases matching TRBD1. CDR3 length: 15 residues. Germline loops: CDR1 SGHKS, CDR2 YYEKEE (reference sequence). Trimming took 0 bases from V and 8 from J; bases not matched to a gene: 3.

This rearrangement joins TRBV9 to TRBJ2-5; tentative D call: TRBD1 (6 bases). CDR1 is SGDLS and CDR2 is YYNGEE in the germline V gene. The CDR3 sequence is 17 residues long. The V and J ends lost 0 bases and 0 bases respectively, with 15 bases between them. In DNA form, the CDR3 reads TGTGCCAGCAGCGTAGAGGACAACAGGGTGTACCAAGAGACCCAGTACTTC. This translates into CASSVEDNRVYQETQYF.

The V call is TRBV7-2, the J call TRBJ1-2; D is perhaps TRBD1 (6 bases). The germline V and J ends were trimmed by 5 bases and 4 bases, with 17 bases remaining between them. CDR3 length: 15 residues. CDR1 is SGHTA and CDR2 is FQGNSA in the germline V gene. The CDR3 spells CASSLPGQPSYGYTF. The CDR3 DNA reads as TGTGCCAGCAGCCTCCCCGGACAGCCCTCCTATGGCTACACCTTC.

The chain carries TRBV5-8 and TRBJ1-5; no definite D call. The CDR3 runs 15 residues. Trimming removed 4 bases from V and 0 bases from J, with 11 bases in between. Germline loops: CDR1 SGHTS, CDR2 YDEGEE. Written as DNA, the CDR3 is TGTGCCAGCAGCCATAGCCCGAATAGCAATCAGCCCCAGCATTTT. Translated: CASSHSPNSNQPQHF.

The CDR3 sequence: CASRVSGGGETQYF. Written as DNA, the CDR3 is TGTGCCAGCAGGGTTAGCGGGGGAGGGGAGACCCAGTACTTC. The chain combines TRBV6-6 with TRBJ2-5, with 9 positions matching TRBD2. The V and J ends lost 6 bases and 5 bases, in that order; junction bases with no gene match: 7. The CDR3 spans 14 residues. Per germline, CDR1 MNHNY and CDR2 SVGAGI (reference sequence).

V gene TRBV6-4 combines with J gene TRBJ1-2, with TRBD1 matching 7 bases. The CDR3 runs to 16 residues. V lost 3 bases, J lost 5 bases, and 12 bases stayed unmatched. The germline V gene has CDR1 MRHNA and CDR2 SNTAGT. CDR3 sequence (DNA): TGTGCCAGCAGTGAACAACCGACAGGGAAAGGGTATGGCTACACCTTC. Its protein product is CASSEQPTGKGYGYTF.

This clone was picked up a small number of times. CDR3 loop: CASSLWDRGNYGYTF. CDR3 nucleotide sequence: TGCGCCAGCAGCTTGTGGGACAGGGGTAACTATGGCTACACCTTC. The gene calls are TRBV5-1 and TRBJ1-2; 10 bases are shared with TRBD1. Per germline, CDR1 SGHRS and CDR2 YFSETQ. This CDR3 comprises 15 residues. V shed 1 base and J 1 base; nucleotides not matched to a gene: 1.

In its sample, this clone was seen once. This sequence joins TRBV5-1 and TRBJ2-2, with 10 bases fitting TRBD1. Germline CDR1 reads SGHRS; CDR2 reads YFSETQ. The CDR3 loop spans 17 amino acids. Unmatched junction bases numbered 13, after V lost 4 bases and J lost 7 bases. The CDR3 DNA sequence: TGCGCCAGCAGCCCTGGCGGGACAGGGGCTAGGAACGGGGAGCTGTTTTTT. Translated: CASSPGGTGARNGELFF. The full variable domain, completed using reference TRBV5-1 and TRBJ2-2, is KAGVTQTPRYLIKTRGQQVTLSCSPISGHRSVSWYQQTPGQGLQFLFEYFSETQRNKGNFPGRFSGRQFSNSRSEMNVSTLELGDSALYLCASSPGGTGARNGELFFGEGSRLTVL.

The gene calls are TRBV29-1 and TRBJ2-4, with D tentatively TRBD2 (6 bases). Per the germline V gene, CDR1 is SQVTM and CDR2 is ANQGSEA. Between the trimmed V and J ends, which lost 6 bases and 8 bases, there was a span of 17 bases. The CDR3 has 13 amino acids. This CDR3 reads CSVIIGRLDIQYF. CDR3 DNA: TGCAGCGTAATCATTGGGAGGTTGGACATTCAGTACTTC.

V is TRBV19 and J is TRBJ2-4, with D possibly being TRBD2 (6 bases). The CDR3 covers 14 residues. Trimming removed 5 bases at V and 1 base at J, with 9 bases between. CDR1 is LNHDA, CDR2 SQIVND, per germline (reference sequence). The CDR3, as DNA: TGTGCCAGTAGTCACCGGGGGGCCAAAAACATTCAGTACTTC. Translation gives CASSHRGAKNIQYF.

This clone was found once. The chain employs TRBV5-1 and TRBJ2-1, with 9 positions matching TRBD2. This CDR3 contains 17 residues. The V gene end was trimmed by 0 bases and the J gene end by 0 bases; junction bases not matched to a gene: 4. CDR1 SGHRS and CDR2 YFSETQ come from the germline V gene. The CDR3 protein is CASSLAGGRASYNEQFF. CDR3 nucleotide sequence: TGCGCCAGCAGCTTGGCTGGCGGGAGGGCCTCCTACAATGAGCAGTTCTTC.

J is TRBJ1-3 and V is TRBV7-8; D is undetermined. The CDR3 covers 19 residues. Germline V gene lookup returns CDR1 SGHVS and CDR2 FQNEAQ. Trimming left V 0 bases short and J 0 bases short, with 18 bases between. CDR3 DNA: TGTGCCAGCAGCTTAGCGGGAGGGCGTGGCCGGAGCTCTGGAAACACCATATATTTT. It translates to CASSLAGGRGRSSGNTIYF.

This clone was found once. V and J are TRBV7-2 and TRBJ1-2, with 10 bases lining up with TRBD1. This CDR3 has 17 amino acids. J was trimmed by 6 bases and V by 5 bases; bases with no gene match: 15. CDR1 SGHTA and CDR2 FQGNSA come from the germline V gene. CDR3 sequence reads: CASSIDRGRSSMDGYTF. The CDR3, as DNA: TGTGCCAGCAGCATCGACAGGGGGCGAAGCTCTATGGATGGCTACACCTTC.

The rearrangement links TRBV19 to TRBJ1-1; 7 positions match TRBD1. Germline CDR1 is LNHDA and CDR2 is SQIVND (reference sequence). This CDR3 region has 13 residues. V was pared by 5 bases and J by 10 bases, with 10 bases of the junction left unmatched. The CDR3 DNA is TGTGCCAGTAGTGTTACAGGGGTCGGCAGAGCTTTCTTT. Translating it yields CASSVTGVGRAFF.

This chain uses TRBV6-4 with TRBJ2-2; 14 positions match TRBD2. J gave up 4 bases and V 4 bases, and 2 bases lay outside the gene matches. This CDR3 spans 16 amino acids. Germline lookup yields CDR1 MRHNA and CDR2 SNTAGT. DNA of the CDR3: TGTGCCAGCAGTGCCGGGACTAGCGGGGGCACCGGGGAGCTGTTTTTT. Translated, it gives CASSAGTSGGTGELFF.

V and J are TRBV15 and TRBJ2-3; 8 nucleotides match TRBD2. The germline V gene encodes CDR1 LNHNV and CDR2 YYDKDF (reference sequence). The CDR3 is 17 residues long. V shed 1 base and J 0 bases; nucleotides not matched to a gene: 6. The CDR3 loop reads CATSRGVGLASTDTQYF. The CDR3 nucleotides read TGTGCCACCAGCAGAGGTGTAGGACTAGCAAGCACAGATACGCAGTATTTT.